This T cell receptor (beta chain) originates from a study of blood T cells in healthy people across ages. Each donor gave roughly 9.1 milliliters of peripheral blood. There are a few counts of this clonotype. A second PCR, run for roughly 7 to 12 cycles, used a sample-barcoded 5' primer plus a J-beta primer mix. TCRdb processed the 5' RACE reads anew with MiXCR; each CDR3 protein has one entry. The sample contains more than 1.4 million distinct CDR3 sequences, 42% of which appear only once. Germline V gene sequence: CDR1 MNHEY, CDR2 SVGAGI. This CDR3 is built from 14 residues. V lost 2 bases, J lost 8 bases, and 13 bases lay in between.

This chain connects TRBV6-5 to TRBJ2-1; D perhaps matches TRBD2 (5 bases). The material sequenced was blood. The clonotype comes from a woman between 18 and 29 years old in good health. The CDR3 DNA is TGTGCCAGCAGTTACGACCGAGGAGCGGATGAGCAGTTCTTC. It specifies CASSYDRGADEQFF.